Shown below are 23 T cell receptor beta chains from a single sample sequenced in a study of CD8 T cells in ankylosing spondylitis. TCRdb itself ran the 5' RACE reads through MiXCR, one entry per CDR3 protein. The sample consists of 150,000 to 200,000 distinct CDR3 sequences, around 19% of them appearing once. Sequencing was performed on blood, either unsorted or a sorted T cell fraction (not recorded which). Every receptor here comes from a male donor with ankylosing spondylitis or in good health (not recorded which).

This clonotype was found a few times. The genes are TRBV4-1 and TRBJ2-2; unclear D gene. Looked up from germline, CDR1 is MGHRA and CDR2 is YSYEKL. Trimming removed 1 base at V and 2 bases at J, with 8 bases between. This CDR3 region has 15 residues. CDR3 in amino acids: CASSQGASNTGELFF. CDR3 coding DNA: TGCGCCAGCAGCCAAGGTGCCAGTAACACCGGGGAGCTGTTTTTT.

This sequence joins TRBV28 and TRBJ2-7; no clear D. The CDR3 sequence is 11 residues long. The V end was cut by 6 bases, the J end by 1 base, with 4 bases between. The V gene's germline CDR1 is MDHEN and CDR2 SYDVKM. CDR3 in DNA: TGTGCCAGCAGAAGATCCTACGAGCAGTACTTC. Amino acid sequence: CASRRSYEQYF.

The chain links TRBV29-1 to TRBJ2-3, with 7 bases fitting TRBD1. The CDR3 covers 14 residues. V was pared by 7 bases and J by 5 bases, with 12 bases of the junction left unmatched. CDR1 and CDR2 (germline): SQVTM, ANQGSEA. CDR3 DNA sequence: TGCAGCGCTACCAAGGGGGCGCGTGAAGATACGCAGTATTTT. This translates into CSATKGAREDTQYF.

The CDR3 loop reads CSALGQGEVSNQPQHF. In DNA, the CDR3 is TGCAGTGCGCTCGGACAGGGAGAAGTCAGCAATCAGCCCCAGCATTTT. The rearrangement links TRBV20-1 to TRBJ1-5, with TRBD1 matching 8 bases. Germline V lookup: CDR1 DFQATT, CDR2 SNEGSKA (reference sequence). The CDR3 extends over 16 amino acids. Trimming at V came to 6 bases and at J to 1 base, leaving 11 bases not matched to a gene.

The sample holds many counts of this clonotype. The gene calls are TRBV5-1 and TRBJ1-4; D unresolved. The CDR3 has 16 residues. V was pared by 4 bases and J by 6 bases, with 19 bases between. Per germline, CDR1 SGHRS and CDR2 YFSETQ. This chain's CDR3 is CASSLTYRVADEKLFF. CDR3 DNA: TGCGCCAGCAGCCTGACGTACCGGGTGGCAGATGAAAAACTGTTTTTT.

J is TRBJ2-1 and V is TRBV29-1; 12 positions match TRBD2. CDR1 is SQVTM and CDR2 is ANQGSEA in the germline V gene. After removal of 6 bases from V and 4 bases from J, the junction contained 4 bases not matched to a gene. CDR3 length: 14 residues. The CDR3 spells CSVRTSGMYNEQFF. The CDR3 DNA follows: TGCAGCGTAAGGACTAGCGGGATGTACAATGAGCAGTTCTTC.

The chain combines TRBV7-8 with TRBJ2-1; D gene ambiguous. CDR3 size: 15 residues. Looked up from germline, CDR1 is SGHVS and CDR2 is FQNEAQ. Trimming left V 4 bases short and J 7 bases short, with 17 bases between. CDR3: CASSSEFRVANEQFF. As DNA, the CDR3 is TGTGCCAGCAGCTCCGAATTTCGTGTCGCAAATGAGCAGTTCTTC.

The V gene is TRBV5-1, the J gene TRBJ2-1, with a possible D match to TRBD2 (6 bases). Trimming removed 3 bases at V and 9 bases at J, with 22 bases between. The V gene's germline CDR1 is SGHRS and CDR2 YFSETQ. CDR3 size: 16 residues. CDR3 in DNA: TGCGCCAGCAGCTCGCGAGTGACGGGAGAAGGGAGTGAGCAGTTCTTC. It translates to CASSSRVTGEGSEQFF.

The chain is built from TRBV7-8 and TRBJ1-2; D call uncertain. Germline V gene data show CDR1 as SGHVS and CDR2 as FQNEAQ. V dropped 4 bases and J dropped 4 bases, with 19 bases sitting between them. The CDR3 has 16 amino acids. The CDR3: CASSSLRPVGSYGYTF. The CDR3 DNA follows: TGTGCCAGCAGCTCACTGCGCCCCGTCGGGTCCTATGGCTACACCTTC.

The rearrangement uses TRBV10-3 and TRBJ1-5; no clear D gene. This CDR3 contains 17 residues. CDR1 is ENHRY, CDR2 SYGVKD, per germline. Trimming cost V 2 bases and J 4 bases, with 18 bases left between them. CDR3 nucleotide sequence: TGTGCCATCAGTGAGCTGCCCGGAGAGGCCCTTAATCAGCCCCAGCATTTT. This codes for CAISELPGEALNQPQHF.

The J gene is TRBJ2-1, the V gene TRBV7-9; 15 bases match TRBD2. Germline CDR1 is SEHNR and CDR2 is FQNEAQ (reference sequence). The CDR3 is made up of 17 amino acids. After removal of 4 bases from V and 5 bases from J, the junction contained 6 bases not matched to a gene. The CDR3 DNA reads as TGTGCCAGCAGCTCCGGACTAGCGGGAGGGCCAGACAATGAGCAGTTCTTC. Translating gives CASSSGLAGGPDNEQFF.

This clonotype turned up a few times. V is TRBV29-1 and J is TRBJ1-1, with 8 bases matching TRBD1. The germline CDR1 and CDR2 sequences are SQVTM and ANQGSEA. The CDR3 sequence is 15 residues long. J gave up 7 bases and V 2 bases, and 12 bases lay outside the gene matches. The CDR3 here is CSVESLDRGSDEAFF. CDR3 sequence (DNA): TGCAGCGTTGAATCCCTTGACAGGGGATCCGATGAAGCTTTCTTT.

This clonotype has a count of ten or more. J is TRBJ1-1 and V is TRBV9; maybe TRBD1 (5 bases). Trimming took off 4 bases at V and 7 bases at J, with 17 bases between the two ends. The CDR3 runs 14 residues. Germline V CDR1 and CDR2: SGDLS, YYNGEE. The CDR3 is CASSPRGPLVEAFF. In nucleotides, the CDR3 is TGTGCCAGCAGCCCTAGGGGACCGCTGGTTGAAGCTTTCTTT. The full variable domain, in which reference TRBV9 and TRBJ1-1 provide the parts outside the CDR3, is DSGVTQTPKHLITATGQRVTLRCSPRSGDLSVYWYQQSLDQGLQFLIQYYNGEERAKGNILERFSAQQFPDLHSELNLSSLELGDSALYFCASSPRGPLVEAFFGQGTRLTVV.

This clonotype was observed a handful of times. The chain employs TRBV5-1 and TRBJ1-5; tentatively, D is TRBD1 (5 bases). The CDR3 covers 14 residues. V was clipped by 0 bases and J by 7 bases, with 11 bases between them. Germline V lookup: CDR1 SGHRS, CDR2 YFSETQ. CDR3 sequence (DNA): TGCGCCAGCAGCTTGGGTTTTGGGGGGCAGCCCCAGCATTTT. Its protein product is CASSLGFGGQPQHF.

The V call is TRBV25-1, the J call TRBJ1-3, with D unclear. CDR1 is MGHDK, CDR2 SYGVNS, per germline. There are 14 residues in the CDR3. Deletions cut 4 bases from V and 2 bases from J, with 9 bases between. The DNA for the CDR3 is TGTGCCAGCAGTGGCTGGGAAGCTGGAAACACCATATATTTT. Residues: CASSGWEAGNTIYF.

A remark on this clonotype: One junction end disagrees with the germline gene, perhaps due to a read error. The V call is TRBV20-1, the J call TRBJ1-2; tentative D call: TRBD1 (5 bases). CDR1 DFQATT and CDR2 SNEGSKA come from the germline V gene (reference sequence). This CDR3 spans 17 amino acids. CDR3 nucleotides: TGCTGTGCTACCGAAGGACAAAGGGGCCCACTGTACTATGGCTACACCTTC. This codes for CCATEGQRGPLYYGYTF.

In its sample, this clonotype was seen many times. The J gene is TRBJ2-1, the V gene TRBV7-6; TRBD1 might be the D (6 bases). CDR1 is SGHVS and CDR2 is FNYEAQ in the germline V gene. The CDR3 extends over 14 amino acids. V was pared by 6 bases and J by 7 bases, with 16 bases between. The CDR3: CASSSDEGVNEQFF. The DNA of the CDR3 is TGTGCCAGCAGTTCCGATGAGGGGGTGAATGAGCAGTTCTTC.

This clonotype was counted only a few times. The rearrangement uses TRBV18 and TRBJ2-1; 8 positions match TRBD2. This CDR3 is built from 16 residues. V shed 3 bases and J 7 bases; nucleotides not matched to a gene: 11. Germline CDR1 and CDR2: KGHSH and LQKENI. The DNA for the CDR3 is TGTGCCAGCTCACCCTATGGCGGGAGGTCTATGAATGAGCAGTTCTTC. Its translation: CASSPYGGRSMNEQFF.

This clonotype has just a few counts. The junction does not match germline at one end; this may be a read error. V is TRBV3-1 and J is TRBJ2-1; 9 nucleotides align to TRBD2. Germline V gene data show CDR1 as LGHDT and CDR2 as YNNKEL (reference sequence). The CDR3 has 12 residues. The CDR3 loop reads CASSQGGTSLVF. In nucleotides, the CDR3 is TGTGCCAGCAGCCAAGGCGGGACTAGCTTGGTCTTC.

This clonotype was seen a single time. The chain recombines TRBV29-1 with TRBJ2-5; 10 bases line up with TRBD2. The CDR3 length is 14 residues. Germline assignment: CDR1 SQVTM and CDR2 ANQGSEA. The junction had 8 bases not matched to a gene; V was cut back by 1 base and J by 9 bases. CDR3 nucleotides: TGCAGCGTTGAAGGGCTAGCGGGAGAGCGGGCCCAGTACTTC. It encodes CSVEGLAGERAQYF.

This clonotype came up many times. The rearrangement joins TRBV20-1 to TRBJ2-7; TRBD1 agrees at 8 bases. This CDR3 region has 13 residues. J gave up 4 bases and V 3 bases, and 5 bases lay outside the gene matches. The germline gives CDR1 DFQATT, CDR2 SNEGSKA (reference sequence). The CDR3 spells CSARDRVRYEQYF. In DNA, the CDR3 is TGCAGTGCTAGGGACAGGGTTCGGTACGAGCAGTACTTC.

Concerning this clonotype itself: A read error may explain this, as a much larger clone is one base away. The chain joins TRBV20-1 to TRBJ2-7, with a possible D match to TRBD2 (6 bases). This CDR3 region has 15 residues. Trimming took off 7 bases at V and 1 base at J, with 20 bases between the two ends. Per germline, CDR1 DFQATT and CDR2 SNEGSKA (reference sequence). For the CDR3, the DNA is TGCAGTGTACATCGCCGGGACTCGTTATCCTACGAGCAGTACTTC. It codes for CSVHRRDSLSYEQYF.

This clonotype showed up many times. The genes are TRBV27 and TRBJ2-5, with a weak D call TRBD1 (5 bases). The V end lost 7 bases, the J end lost 0 bases, and 12 bases lay between the germline ends. The CDR3 extends over 14 amino acids. CDR1 and CDR2 from the germline V gene are MNHEY and SMNVEV (reference sequence). The CDR3 sequence is CASKWTPDQETQYF. CDR3 coding DNA: TGTGCCAGCAAGTGGACACCTGACCAAGAGACCCAGTACTTC.